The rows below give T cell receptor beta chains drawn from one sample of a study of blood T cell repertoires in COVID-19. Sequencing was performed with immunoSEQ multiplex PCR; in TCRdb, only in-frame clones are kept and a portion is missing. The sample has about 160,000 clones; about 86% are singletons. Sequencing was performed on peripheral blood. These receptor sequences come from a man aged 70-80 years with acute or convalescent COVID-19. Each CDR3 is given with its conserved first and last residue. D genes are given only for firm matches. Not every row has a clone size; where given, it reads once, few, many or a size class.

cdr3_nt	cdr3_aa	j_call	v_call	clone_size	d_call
TGCAGCGTCGATCCCCTCTCCGGGACTAGCGAGGATACGCAGTATTTT	CSVDPLSGTSEDTQYF	TRBJ2-3	TRBV29-1	few	TRBD2
TGTGCCAGCACCAGGACTAGCGGGAGTTCAGATACGCAGTATTTT	CASTRTSGSSDTQYF	TRBJ2-3	TRBV6-5	.	TRBD2
TGTGCCAGTAGTATCGCCAGGGGTAATGAAGCTTTCTTT	CASSIARGNEAFF	TRBJ1-1	TRBV19	.	.
TGTGCCAGCAGCTCGTCAGGGGCCCCCACAGATACGCAGTATTTT	CASSSSGAPTDTQYF	TRBJ2-3	TRBV11-3	.	.
TGCGCCAGCAGCCCTAGCGGGAGCCTCTCCTACAATGAGCAGTTCTTC	CASSPSGSLSYNEQFF	TRBJ2-1	TRBV5-1	.	TRBD2
TGTGCCAGCAGCAGGGACACCTTGAACACCGGGGAGCTGTTTTTT	CASSRDTLNTGELFF	TRBJ2-2	TRBV14	.	.
TGTGCCAGCAGCCAGTTAGCGGGAGCTTCGAATGAGCAGTTCTTC	CASSQLAGASNEQFF	TRBJ2-1	TRBV7-3	.	TRBD2
TGTGCCAGCAAAGCCACTACAAACAAGGCTGGCTACACCTTC	CASKATTNKAGYTF	TRBJ1-2	TRBV2	once	.
TGTGCCAGCAGCCAAGACAGGGGGAGGACACCCCTCCACTTT	CASSQDRGRTPLHF	TRBJ1-6	TRBV28	once	TRBD1
TGTGCCAGCAGCTTGACAGCCAGCCGCACAGATACGCAGTATTTT	CASSLTASRTDTQYF	TRBJ2-3	TRBV7-2	.	.
TGTGCCAGCAGCCAAGTACAGGGGGACGGCTACACCTTC	CASSQVQGDGYTF	TRBJ1-2	TRBV3-1/TRBV3-2	.	TRBD1
TGTGCCCCCGAATCGACACACGATCAGCCCCAGCATTTT	CAPESTHDQPQHF	TRBJ1-5	TRBV24-1	.	.
TGTGCCAGCAGCACGCGGACTAGCGGGAGGTCGAACTTC	CASSTRTSGRSNF	TRBJ2-5	TRBV5-4	.	TRBD2
TGTGCCAGCAGCTTGACTAGCGGCGACAATGAGCAGTTCTTC	CASSLTSGDNEQFF	TRBJ2-1	TRBV5-4	.	TRBD2
TGTGCCAGCGGACACAGCACAGATACGCAGTATTTT	CASGHSTDTQYF	TRBJ2-3	TRBV9	.	.
TGCGCCAGCAGCTTGGGAGCGGGAGGAGGCGACGAGCAGTACTTC	CASSLGAGGGDEQYF	TRBJ2-7	TRBV5-1	once	TRBD2
TGTGCCAGTAGTATGGGCGGGACAGGCCTCCAAGAGACCCAGTACTTC	CASSMGGTGLQETQYF	TRBJ2-5	TRBV19	.	TRBD1